Below, 30 T cell receptor beta chains from the same sample are listed, as sequenced in a study of cytomegalovirus exposure and HLA in healthy donors. Vbeta (60) and Jbeta (13) primers were used in the PCR. Generated by immunoSEQ multiplex PCR, the TCRdb table keeps only in-frame clones and is missing some. Of roughly 190,000 clones in the sample, more than 65% were seen once. Sequencing was carried out using PBMCs. These receptors all come from a woman in her twenties or thirties in good health and CMV-seronegative.

The chain uses TRBV4-1 and TRBJ2-7, with D tentatively TRBD2 (6 bases). Germline V CDR1 and CDR2: MGHRA, YSYEKL. The CDR3 length is 14 residues. V lost 1 base to trimming and J lost 2 bases, with 9 bases between them. Written as DNA, the CDR3 is TGCGCCAGCAGCCAAGCGGAGGGGACCTACGAGCAGTACTTC. Translation: CASSQAEGTYEQYF.

There are a few counts of this clone. CDR3 sequence: CASSPLRVGARTDTQYF. In nucleotides, the CDR3 is TGTGCCAGCAGTCCCTTGAGGGTGGGAGCGCGCACAGATACGCAGTATTTT. V gene TRBV27 combines with J gene TRBJ2-3; D is possibly TRBD2 (5 bases). Deletions cut 5 bases from V and 1 base from J, with 19 bases between. Germline V gene data show CDR1 as MNHEY and CDR2 as SMNVEV (reference sequence). This CDR3 comprises 17 residues.

V is TRBV7-8 and J is TRBJ2-2; no reliable D call. Per germline, CDR1 SGHVS and CDR2 FQNEAQ. The ends were cut back, 1 base at V and 7 bases at J, with 10 bases in the middle. The CDR3 runs to 14 residues. CDR3 in DNA: TGTGCCAGCAGCTTAGTACGTGCGAGCGGGGAGCTGTTTTTT. Its translation: CASSLVRASGELFF.

This clone was counted between two and nine times. The chain combines TRBV5-4 with TRBJ1-1; D possibly corresponds to TRBD1 (5 bases). From germline, CDR1 is SGHNT and CDR2 YYREEE (reference sequence). This CDR3 is built from 12 residues. V dropped 6 bases and J dropped 4 bases, with 10 bases sitting between them. The CDR3 DNA sequence: TGTGCCAGCACCTCGGGGGGCACTGAAGCTTTCTTT. Translated: CASTSGGTEAFF.

V and J are TRBV5-1 and TRBJ2-7, with 7 bases matching TRBD1. Germline assignment: CDR1 SGHRS and CDR2 YFSETQ. V was pared by 5 bases and J by 3 bases, with 11 bases of the junction left unmatched. The CDR3 sequence is 15 residues long. The CDR3 sequence is CASRPIAGTVYEQYF. The CDR3 coding sequence is TGCGCCAGCAGACCCATCGCCGGGACAGTCTACGAGCAGTACTTC.

V is TRBV6-5 and J is TRBJ2-5; TRBD2 is a possible D gene (6 bases). The CDR3 extends over 14 amino acids. Germline assignment: CDR1 MNHEY and CDR2 SVGAGI. Trimming removed 6 bases from V and 0 bases from J, with 11 bases in between. The CDR3 loop reads CASSRGTHQETQYF. CDR3 sequence (DNA): TGTGCCAGCAGCCGCGGGACTCACCAAGAGACCCAGTACTTC.

This chain joins TRBV5-4 and TRBJ1-2; D ambiguous. Trimming shortened V by 0 bases and J by 2 bases, and 11 bases separated the two germline ends. CDR3 length equals 15 residues. Germline CDR1 is SGHNT and CDR2 is YYREEE (reference sequence). The CDR3 nucleotides are TGTGCCAGCAGCTTGGCCACAGTTCTCAACTATGGCTACACCTTC. It encodes CASSLATVLNYGYTF. Combining the CDR3 with reference TRBV5-4 and TRBJ1-2 gives the whole variable domain ETGVTQSPTHLIKTRGQQVTLRCSSQSGHNTVSWYQQALGQGPQFIFQYYREEENGRGNFPPRFSGLQFPNYSSELNVNALELDDSALYLCASSLATVLNYGYTFGSGTRLTVV.

The V call is TRBV10-3, the J call TRBJ1-3; a weak D match, TRBD1 (6 bases). Germline V CDR1 and CDR2: ENHRY, SYGVKD. CDR3 size: 13 residues. The ends were cut back, 6 bases at V and 0 bases at J, with 6 bases in the middle. The CDR3 here is CAIRDSSGNTIYF. The CDR3 DNA sequence: TGTGCCATCAGGGACAGCTCTGGAAACACCATATATTTT.

The genes are TRBV18 and TRBJ2-1, with 13 nucleotides matching TRBD2. V dropped 5 bases and J dropped 8; count of bases not matched to a gene: 9. The CDR3 extends over 16 amino acids. CDR1 is KGHSH, CDR2 LQKENI, per germline. CDR3 loop: CASSASGTSGIYEQFF. In nucleotides, the CDR3 is TGTGCCAGCTCAGCCTCCGGGACTAGCGGGATTTATGAGCAGTTCTTC.

The chain uses TRBV30 and TRBJ2-3; TRBD2 is a possible D gene (5 bases). The V end was cut by 3 bases, the J end by 5 bases, with 9 bases between. This CDR3 has 12 amino acids. Germline V lookup: CDR1 GTSNPN, CDR2 SVGIG (reference sequence). CDR3 loop: CAWSTGLDTQYF. The CDR3 region has the DNA TGTGCCTGGAGCACGGGATTAGATACGCAGTATTTT. Looking up the rest from reference TRBV30 and TRBJ2-3 gives the full variable domain: SQTIHQWPATLVQPVGSPLSLECTVEGTSNPNLYWYRQAAGRGLQLLFYSVGIGQISSEVPQNLSASRPQDRQFILSSKKLLLSDSGFYLCAWSTGLDTQYFGPGTRLTVL.

This chain links TRBV7-8 with TRBJ2-7, with a weak D call TRBD2 (7 bases). The V end was cut by 4 bases, the J end by 2 bases, with 9 bases between. The CDR3 is made up of 13 amino acids. CDR1 and CDR2 (germline): SGHVS, FQNEAQ. The CDR3 bases are TGTGCCAGCAGCTCGGGGGGCACCTACGAGCAGTACTTC. Encoded protein: CASSSGGTYEQYF. Variable domain in full (rest from reference TRBV7-8 and TRBJ2-7): GAGVSQSPRYKVAKRGQDVALRCDPISGHVSLFWYQQALGQGPEFLTYFQNEAQLDKSGLPSDRFFAERPEGSVSTLKIQRTQQEDSAVYLCASSSGGTYEQYFGPGTRLTVT.

This chain links TRBV7-2 with TRBJ2-1, with TRBD2 identical over 8 bases. This CDR3 region has 19 residues. Germline CDR1 SGHTA, CDR2 FQGNSA. J gave up 2 bases and V 4 bases, and 16 bases lay outside the gene matches. The CDR3: CASSSTSIVRGGPYNEQFF. The CDR3 DNA follows: TGTGCCAGCAGCTCCACTAGTATCGTCCGGGGGGGCCCCTACAATGAGCAGTTCTTC.

J is TRBJ2-3 and V is TRBV4-2; 9 nucleotides agree with TRBD2. This CDR3 region has 16 residues. With 4 bases clipped from V and 4 bases from J, the junction kept 9 bases outside the gene matches. The V gene's germline CDR1 is LGHNA and CDR2 YNFKEQ. CDR3 nucleotide sequence: TGTGCCAGCAGCCTCCGCGGGGGGGCCCCCCCAGATACGCAGTATTTT. Protein: CASSLRGGAPPDTQYF.

This clone was detected only a few times. The chain recombines TRBV6-5 with TRBJ1-5; 7 bases fit TRBD1. The germline CDR1 and CDR2 sequences are MNHEY and SVGAGI. V trimming: 2 bases; J trimming: 7 bases; junction bases outside the gene matches: 5. This CDR3 contains 14 residues. This CDR3 reads CASSYNQGGQPQHF. CDR3 bases: TGTGCCAGCAGTTACAATCAGGGGGGACAGCCCCAGCATTTT.

The chain joins TRBV7-6 to TRBJ2-3, with 11 bases fitting TRBD1. V was pared by 2 bases and J by 6 bases, with 4 bases of the junction left unmatched. CDR3 length: 15 amino acids. Germline V gene data show CDR1 as SGHVS and CDR2 as FNYEAQ. CDR3 residues: CASSLLDRGLDTQYF. Written as DNA, the CDR3 is TGTGCCAGCAGCTTATTGGACAGGGGGCTTGATACGCAGTATTTT.

The V call is TRBV5-8, the J call TRBJ1-3; TRBD1 aligns across 8 bases. Trimming at V came to 0 bases and at J to 4 bases, leaving 6 bases not matched to a gene. The CDR3 covers 16 residues. Germline V gene sequence: CDR1 SGHTS, CDR2 YDEGEE. The CDR3 here is CASSLGQGARGNTIYF. DNA for the CDR3: TGTGCCAGCAGCTTGGGGCAGGGGGCAAGAGGAAACACCATATATTTT.

This clone occurred a few times. The V call is TRBV11-1, the J call TRBJ2-5; 12 bases are a match to TRBD2. The CDR3 loop spans 17 amino acids. The germline gives CDR1 SGHAT, CDR2 FQDESV (reference sequence). With V trimmed by 7 bases and J by 4 bases, 13 bases remained unmatched. The CDR3 nucleotides are TGTGCCAGCACCTCCGGGACTAGCGGGCATATGGGAGAGACCCAGTACTTC. Translated, it gives CASTSGTSGHMGETQYF.

The chain uses TRBV7-2 and TRBJ2-7; no clear D gene. This CDR3 spans 13 amino acids. V lost 1 base, J lost 2 bases, and 6 bases lay in between. In germline, CDR1 is SGHTA, CDR2 FQGNSA. As DNA, the CDR3 is TGTGCCAGCAGCTTAGTAGCCCCCTACGAGCAGTACTTC. Translation gives CASSLVAPYEQYF.

This clone was counted between two and nine times. This chain uses TRBV4-3 with TRBJ2-1; 8 bases match TRBD2. The V segment lost 1 base and the J segment 4 bases; nucleotides outside the gene matches: 6. The CDR3 totals 16 residues. Looked up from germline, CDR1 is LGHNA and CDR2 is YSLEER. CDR3 loop: CASSQGIAGSYNEQFF. In nucleotides, the CDR3 is TGCGCCAGCAGCCAAGGAATAGCGGGATCTTACAATGAGCAGTTCTTC.

The rearrangement links TRBV7-2 to TRBJ1-4; D is ambiguous. The V and J ends lost 8 bases and 0 bases respectively, with 13 bases between them. Germline V gene data show CDR1 as SGHTA and CDR2 as FQGNSA. The CDR3 spans 15 residues. The CDR3 coding sequence is TGTGCCAGCGGGAGTGGAGGTGCAACTAATGAAAAACTGTTTTTT. This encodes CASGSGGATNEKLFF.

The gene calls are TRBV18 and TRBJ2-7, with a weak D call TRBD1 (6 bases). Germline assignment: CDR1 KGHSH and CDR2 LQKENI. Trimming stripped 2 bases from V and 0 bases from J, with 11 bases between. The CDR3 length is 15 residues. In nucleotides, the CDR3 is TGTGCCAGCTCACCAGCACAGGGTAGCTCCTACGAGCAGTACTTC. This codes for CASSPAQGSSYEQYF.

This rearrangement joins TRBV7-3 to TRBJ2-3, with 8 nucleotides matching TRBD1. The CDR3 covers 14 residues. Trimming took 5 bases from V and 1 from J; bases not matched to a gene: 2. Germline CDR1 is SGHTA and CDR2 is FQGTGA. Here the CDR3 reads CASSTGQGTDTQYF. The CDR3 coding sequence is TGTGCCAGCAGCACGGGACAGGGCACAGATACGCAGTATTTT.

The J gene is TRBJ1-6, the V gene TRBV4-1; TRBD1 aligns across 8 bases. There are 21 residues in the CDR3. Germline V gene data show CDR1 as MGHRA and CDR2 as YSYEKL. Trimming cost V 1 base and J 0 bases; bases outside gene matches: 14. The CDR3: CASSQVQTGVPLFSYNSPLHF. In DNA form, the CDR3 reads TGCGCCAGCAGCCAAGTCCAGACAGGGGTTCCTTTATTCTCCTATAATTCACCCCTCCACTTT.

This clone came up a few times. This chain connects TRBV11-2 to TRBJ1-2, with D possibly TRBD1 on 6 matching bases. V lost 5 bases and J lost 5, with 9 bases in between. There are 12 residues in the CDR3. Germline lookup yields CDR1 SGHAT and CDR2 FQNNGV. The CDR3 region is CASSPGQYGYTF. CDR3 DNA sequence: TGTGCCAGCAGCCCTGGACAGTATGGCTACACCTTC.

The genes are TRBV5-8 and TRBJ2-3; D unresolved. Trimming cost V 0 bases and J 5 bases, with 4 bases left between them. Per germline, CDR1 SGHTS and CDR2 YDEGEE. This CDR3 contains 12 residues. This CDR3 is CASSLVQDTQYF. CDR3 DNA sequence: TGTGCCAGCAGCTTGGTCCAAGATACGCAGTATTTT.

The rearrangement links TRBV5-1 to TRBJ2-5; possible D gene TRBD1, 5 bases. The CDR3 loop spans 16 amino acids. The V end was cut by 0 bases, the J end by 5 bases, with 17 bases between. The germline V gene encodes CDR1 SGHRS and CDR2 YFSETQ. The DNA of the CDR3 is TGCGCCAGCAGCTTGGGAGTTTCAGGGCTACGGGAGACCCAGTACTTC. Protein product: CASSLGVSGLRETQYF.

V usage is TRBV4-3 and J usage is TRBJ2-7, with 11 nucleotides matching TRBD2. The CDR3 is 18 amino acids. V shed 0 bases, J shed 0 bases, and the junction held 7 bases outside the gene matches. Looked up from germline, CDR1 is LGHNA and CDR2 is YSLEER. CDR3 sequence reads: CASSQDGASGGFSYEQYF. The CDR3 DNA reads as TGCGCCAGCAGCCAAGATGGGGCTAGCGGGGGGTTCTCCTACGAGCAGTACTTC.

The chain recombines TRBV29-1 with TRBJ1-4, with unresolved D. Per the germline V gene, CDR1 is SQVTM and CDR2 is ANQGSEA. The length of the CDR3 is 14 residues. V lost 6 bases to trimming and J lost 2 bases, with 13 bases between them. CDR3 bases: TGCAGCGTGGATGCGGGGTCTACTAATGAAAAACTGTTTTTT. This codes for CSVDAGSTNEKLFF.

The chain recombines TRBV27 with TRBJ2-7; 10 nucleotides line up with TRBD1. The CDR3 covers 15 residues. The J segment lost 3 bases and the V segment lost 6 bases, leaving 8 bases of the junction unmatched. Germline V lookup: CDR1 MNHEY, CDR2 SMNVEV (reference sequence). CDR3 residues: CASRVEGQGFYEQYF. CDR3 nucleotides: TGTGCCAGCAGGGTAGAGGGACAGGGGTTCTACGAGCAGTACTTC.

J is TRBJ2-5 and V is TRBV6-6, with 11 nucleotides matching TRBD2. V lost 6 bases to trimming and J lost 7 bases; unmatched junction nucleotides: 7. Germline CDR1 and CDR2: MNHNY and SVGAGI (reference sequence). The CDR3 runs 14 residues. Written as DNA, the CDR3 is TGTGCCAGCAGCGTTAGCGGGGGGGCCGGGACCCAGTACTTC. This codes for CASSVSGGAGTQYF.